This T cell receptor (beta chain) was sequenced in a study of blood T cell repertoires in COVID-19. The wider study: Whether acute or convalescent, the COVID-19 samples came from the United States, Italy and Spain. T cells, B-cell-depleted T cells, or PBMCs provided the cDNA or gDNA that served as material.

The CDR3 is made up of 13 amino acids. In germline, CDR1 is LGHNT, CDR2 FRNRAP. V was shortened by 3 bases and J by 0 bases, with 5 bases between the two germline ends. Authors' data handling: Using reference gene primer amplification, nucleated cell counts were estimated. Sequencing used immunoSEQ multiplex PCR; TCRdb keeps in-frame clones, though not all of them. That table supplies the V and J calls and clone size; D and trimming were determined from the DNA. The table shows about 140,000 clones, with 86% occurring only once. The source material was peripheral blood. The chain carries TRBV12-5 and TRBJ1-1; D unclear. The TCR was taken from a woman between 55 and 75 years old with acute or convalescent COVID-19. The CDR3 DNA follows: TGTGCTAGTGGTTTTAAATTGAACACTGAAGCTTTCTTT. It is translated as CASGFKLNTEAFF.